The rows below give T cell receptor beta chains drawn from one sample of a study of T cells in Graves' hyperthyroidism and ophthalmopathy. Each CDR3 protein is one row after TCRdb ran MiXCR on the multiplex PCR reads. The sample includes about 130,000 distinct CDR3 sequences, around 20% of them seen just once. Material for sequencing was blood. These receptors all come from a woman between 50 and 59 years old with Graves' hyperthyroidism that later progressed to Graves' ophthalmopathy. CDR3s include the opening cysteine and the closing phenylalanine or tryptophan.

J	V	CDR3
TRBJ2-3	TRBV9	CASSARTSTDTQYF
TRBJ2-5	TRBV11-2	CASSGLGAAGTQYF
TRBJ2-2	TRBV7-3	CASSPTATGELFF
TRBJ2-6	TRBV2	CASSGQANVLTF
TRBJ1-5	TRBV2	CASTIGNQPQHF
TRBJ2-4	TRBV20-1	CSARGAIGNIQYF
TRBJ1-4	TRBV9	CASSVGESGNEKLFF
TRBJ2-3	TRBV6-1	CASSEGTGLVATDTQYF
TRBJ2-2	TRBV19	CASSTRTSGRPPGELFF
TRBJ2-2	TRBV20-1	CSALRVPGELFF
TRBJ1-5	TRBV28	CASSLWGGDGQPQHF
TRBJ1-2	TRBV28	CASSFGRAYGYTF
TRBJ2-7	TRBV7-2	CASTRDYRYEQYF
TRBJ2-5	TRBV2	CASSGGLVGETQYF